The rows below give T cell receptor beta chains drawn from one sample of a study of blood T cells in healthy people across ages. MiXCR, run by TCRdb on the 5' RACE reads, gives a single entry per CDR3 protein. The table includes some 1,500,000 distinct CDR3 sequences, 42% detected once. The sequenced sample was blood. These receptors were obtained from a woman between 18 and 29 years old in good health. The CDR3 runs from the conserved cysteine through the conserved F or W.

cdr3_aa j_call v_call
CSARAAGQGKQYF TRBJ2-3 TRBV20-1
CASSVAERETDTQYF TRBJ2-3 TRBV9
CASSLGTSPTRGEQFF TRBJ2-1 TRBV12-3/TRBV12-4
CASSRPRPSGGPTSQETQYF TRBJ2-5 TRBV7-2
CASSIEGAGAKNIQYF TRBJ2-4 TRBV7-2
CASSQGTNEQYF TRBJ2-5 TRBV4-1
CASSYRLAGGPSTDTQYF TRBJ2-3 TRBV6-5
CSVAEQGMNTEAFF TRBJ1-1 TRBV29-1
CASSVLGTGNDYGYTF TRBJ1-2 TRBV7-9
CASSFTSAYEQYF TRBJ2-7 TRBV6-2/TRBV6-3
CASSHLGTGLHF TRBJ1-6 TRBV4-1
CAWSVRVDSNQPQHF TRBJ1-5 TRBV30
CASSQAFRTAPNGYTF TRBJ1-2 TRBV14
CSARNALRTKSSYEQYF TRBJ2-7 TRBV20-1
CAGGPRTDTQYF TRBJ2-3 TRBV10-3
CASSLTPGLKFF TRBJ2-1 TRBV4-3
CASSSGQGETQFF . TRBV18
CSARRDSYGYTF TRBJ1-2 TRBV20-1
CSARDSQGSSYNEQFF TRBJ2-1 TRBV20-1
CSVVRGTEETQYF TRBJ2-5 TRBV29-1
CASSLATGGEQFF TRBJ2-1 TRBV7-7
CASSPPRNQGTQYF TRBJ2-5 TRBV12-3/TRBV12-4
CASSPQPGLAGYNEQFF TRBJ2-1 TRBV7-9
CASSSSGWNRYGYTF TRBJ1-2 TRBV7-2
CASSLLGSGNEQYF TRBJ2-7 TRBV27
CASMGDTEAFF TRBJ1-1 TRBV12-3/TRBV12-4
CASSRGTFSYEQYF TRBJ2-7 TRBV27
CASSEIRVGEQFF TRBJ2-1 TRBV6-1
CASSQEGTWNSGSTIYF TRBJ1-3 TRBV4-1
CASTGTSGSYNEQFF TRBJ2-1 TRBV9
CASSLASGGGAKNIQYF . TRBV13
CSAGGRASYEQYF TRBJ2-7 TRBV29-1